This T cell receptor beta chain was recovered during a study of blood T cell repertoires in COVID-19 (dated by TCRdb to 2019 to 2021). With respect to the entire study: Samples covering the acute and convalescent phases of COVID-19 were provided by collaborators in the United States, Italy and Spain. Subjects who had been exposed to COVID-19, were actively infected with it, or had recovered from it provided the deeply sampled blood TCRbeta repertoires that made up the dataset. The material from the prospective study consisted of cDNA or gDNA derived from T cells, B-cell-depleted T cells, or PBMCs. The sample metadata nearly always contained a de-identified subject ID, COVID-19 status, age in years and sex. Where HLA class I and class II types were available, the types were taken from metadata supplied by the sample provider, not from assay-based typing. The samples were drawn from the first 160 participants of the ongoing ImmuneRACE study and from 950 to 1,500 subjects provided by 6 global collaborators. The repertoires were made available in a free public database intended to serve as a resource for research on the immune response to SARS-CoV-2. Beyond this particular receptor, the publication reports: The amount of clinical and demographic metadata varied by source and participant and was provided uncurated.

TCRbeta CDR3 regions were amplified from genomic DNA using the immunoSEQ Assay, a bias-controlled multiplex PCR. In the authors' own workflow: The number of nucleated cells in each sample was estimated from the amplification of reference gene primers within the assay. To quantify the absolute abundance of each unique TCRbeta CDR3 rearrangement, sequence reads were collapsed and filtered. For each sample, productive Simpson clonality was calculated as the square root of Simpson's diversity index across productive rearrangements. Here the immuneACCESS table is served through TCRdb, limited to in-frame sequences with V and J called. Missing clones are a known gap in these copies; in checked studies unresolved V genes cover under half, and the rest lacks a known reason. D and trimming were read from the DNA, whereas the V and J calls and clone size are those reported in that table. This sample has about 36,000 clones in its table, and around 80% of those were observed once. Of the sample, 33% falls within the top ten clones.

Whole blood was collected in K2EDTA tubes by collaborating institutions according to the institutions' own protocols. Collaborator samples were shipped for TCRbeta analysis as frozen whole blood, isolated PBMCs, or DNA extracted from either sample type. With regard to this clone: The antigen it recognizes is unknown. Per-base quality was not reported, and no clone a single base away is much larger than it.

From cysteine to phenylalanine, the CDR3 is 13 amino acids long. Of the read, only the CDR3 DNA is kept; its 39 bases are in frame from base 1. V loses 7 bases at its end and J loses 7 bases; junction bases beyond the gene matches: 7. Via the germline V gene, CDR1 is MDHEN and CDR2 SYDVKM. The receptor was derived from a man aged 60 to 69 with acute or convalescent COVID-19. The sample was peripheral blood. The sequence links TRBV28 to TRBJ1-1, with 9 bases matching TRBD1. The nucleotide sequence reads as follows: TGTGCCAGCACCTCACAGGGGGCAGGTGAAGCTTTCTTT. Its translation reads: CASTSQGAGEAFF.